The text below deals with one T cell receptor beta chain. This clone came up once. Its cognate antigen has yet to be identified. Base quality data are lacking; no much larger clone is found one base away. V trim: 3 bases; J trim: 4 bases; unmatched bases: 5. The CDR3 sequence holds 14 residues, the cysteine and phenylalanine included. Only CDR3 DNA remains: 42 bases, in frame from the first base. Sequences SNHLY (CDR1) and FYNNEI (CDR2) are obtained from the germline V gene. This sample is drawn from a study of tumor-infiltrating lymphocytes in localized non-small cell lung cancer (dated by TCRdb to about 2021). The study in broad terms: The cohort covered several histologies, both smokers and never-smokers, and patients whose samples were collected after neoadjuvant chemotherapy. Each patient contributed resected tumor tissue and uninvolved lung tissue from the same patient, described as non-adjacent to the tumor. TCR sequencing was one of several integrated assays, alongside flow cytometry, multiplex immunofluorescence, RNA-seq, exome sequencing and proteomics, applied to the same patients. In total, the ICON cohort was made up of 150 or so surgical patients who had localized non-small cell lung cancer and whose tumors were resected. The paired tumor versus uninvolved lung comparison of immunoSEQ T-cell fraction included about 54 patients.

Enrollment in ICON was initiated in 2016, and the last patient was enrolled in 2018. A subcohort of some 80 patients provided fresh tumor and matched uninvolved tissue for in-depth immune analyses, with TCR sequencing among those analyses. DNA for TCR sequencing was isolated from bulk tissue, and no cell sorting was done. Points the paper makes about the study in general: No association of tumor T-cell fraction from TCR sequencing with recurrence-free survival was found (p = 0.61). Assay coverage varied across patients depending on available tissue quantity, so only a subset of the cohort had TCR sequencing. Consistent with immunofluorescence CD3 counts, TCRbeta sequencing supported greater T cell infiltration in tumors than in uninvolved lung tissue. The TCR-derived T-cell fraction showed no difference between the flow cytometry-defined immunotypes IM1 (good prognosis) and IM2 (poor prognosis). Different pieces of the same tissue were used for different assays, so technical variation could not be separated from intratumor heterogeneity.

The immunoSEQ assay used for TCR sequencing gave the T-cell fraction in both tumor and uninvolved lung tissue. On the study's bioinformatics: To analyze survival, patients were divided into a high T-cell fraction group (upper tertile) and a low T-cell fraction group (lower two tertiles), and the two groups were compared using a log-rank test. A signed-rank test was used to test paired tumor versus uninvolved lung differences in T-cell fraction. TCRdb took over this immuneACCESS table, retaining in-frame rearrangements with V and J assigned. Such tables are incomplete; in checked studies, under half of the missing clones stem from an unresolved V gene, and the remainder is unexplained. V, J and clone size are taken as reported in that table, and D and trimming were inferred from the DNA itself. For this sample there are 12,000 or so clones; around 81% appear just once. Over 3.5% of the sample comes from the top ten.

The chain uses TRBV2 and TRBJ1-1; 7 nucleotides in the junction match TRBD1. Source material: lung tumor tissue. The sequence came from a human donor with non-small cell lung cancer. CDR3 sequence: CASSDLRDSTEAFF. The DNA sequence is TGTGCCAGCAGTGATTTGAGGGACAGCACTGAAGCTTTCTTT. With the portions outside the CDR3 filled from the reference TRBV2 and TRBJ1-1 genes, the complete variable region becomes EPEVTQTPSHQVTQMGQEVILRCVPISNHLYFYWYRQILGQKVEFLVSFYNNEISEKSEIFDDQFSVERPDGSNFTLKIRSTKLEDSAMYFCASSDLRDSTEAFFGQGTRLTVV.